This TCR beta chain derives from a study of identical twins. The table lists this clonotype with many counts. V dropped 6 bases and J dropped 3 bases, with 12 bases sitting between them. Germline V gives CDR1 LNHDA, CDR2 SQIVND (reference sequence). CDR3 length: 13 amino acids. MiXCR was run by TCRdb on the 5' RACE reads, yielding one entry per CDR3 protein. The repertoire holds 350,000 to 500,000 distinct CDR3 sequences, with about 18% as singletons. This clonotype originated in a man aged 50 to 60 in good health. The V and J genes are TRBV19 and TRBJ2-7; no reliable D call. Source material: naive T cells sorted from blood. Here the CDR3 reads CASSQDDRYEQYF. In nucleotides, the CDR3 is TGTGCCAGTAGCCAGGATGATCGCTACGAGCAGTACTTC.